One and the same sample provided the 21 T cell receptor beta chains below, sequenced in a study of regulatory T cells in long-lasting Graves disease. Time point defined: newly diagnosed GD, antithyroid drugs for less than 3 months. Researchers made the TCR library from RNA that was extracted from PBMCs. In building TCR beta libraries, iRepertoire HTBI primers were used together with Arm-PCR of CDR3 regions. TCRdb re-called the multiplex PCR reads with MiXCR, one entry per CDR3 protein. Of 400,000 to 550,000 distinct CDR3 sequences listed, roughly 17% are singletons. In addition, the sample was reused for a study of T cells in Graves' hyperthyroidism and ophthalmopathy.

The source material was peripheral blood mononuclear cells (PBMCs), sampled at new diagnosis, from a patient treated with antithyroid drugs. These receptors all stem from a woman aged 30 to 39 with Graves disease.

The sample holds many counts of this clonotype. In nucleotides, the CDR3 is TGTGCTAGTGGTTTGGGCCAAGGGGAGACCCAGTACTTC. This translates into CASGLGQGETQYF. This sequence joins TRBV12-5 and TRBJ2-5; D remains unclear. In germline, CDR1 is LGHNT, CDR2 FRNRAP. This CDR3 comprises 13 residues. Trimming cost V 1 base and J 5 bases, with 8 bases left between them.

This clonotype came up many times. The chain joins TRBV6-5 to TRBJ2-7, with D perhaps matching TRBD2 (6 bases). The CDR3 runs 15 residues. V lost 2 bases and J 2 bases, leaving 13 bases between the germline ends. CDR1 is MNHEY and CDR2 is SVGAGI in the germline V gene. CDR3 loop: CASSYRGTDPYEQYF. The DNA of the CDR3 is TGTGCCAGCAGTTACCGCGGGACGGATCCCTACGAGCAGTACTTC.

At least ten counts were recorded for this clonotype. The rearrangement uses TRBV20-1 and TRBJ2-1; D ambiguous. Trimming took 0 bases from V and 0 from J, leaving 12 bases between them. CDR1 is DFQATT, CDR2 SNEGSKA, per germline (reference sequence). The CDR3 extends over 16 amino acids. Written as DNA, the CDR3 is TGCAGTGCTAGAGACCCATCTTCTAGCTCCTACAATGAGCAGTTCTTC. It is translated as CSARDPSSSSYNEQFF.

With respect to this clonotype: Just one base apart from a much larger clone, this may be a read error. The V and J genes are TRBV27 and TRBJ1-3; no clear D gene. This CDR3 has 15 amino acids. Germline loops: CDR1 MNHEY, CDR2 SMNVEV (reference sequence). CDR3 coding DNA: TGTGCCAGCAGTTTACACGGGATGGCGGGAAACACCACATATTTT. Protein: CASSLHGMAGNTTYF.

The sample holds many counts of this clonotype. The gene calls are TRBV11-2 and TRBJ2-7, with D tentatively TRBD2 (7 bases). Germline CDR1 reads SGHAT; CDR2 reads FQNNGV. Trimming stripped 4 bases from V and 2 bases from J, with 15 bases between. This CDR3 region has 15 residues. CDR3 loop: CASSSGGFFPYEQYF. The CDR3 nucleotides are TGTGCCAGCAGCTCGGGGGGCTTCTTCCCCTACGAGCAGTACTTC.

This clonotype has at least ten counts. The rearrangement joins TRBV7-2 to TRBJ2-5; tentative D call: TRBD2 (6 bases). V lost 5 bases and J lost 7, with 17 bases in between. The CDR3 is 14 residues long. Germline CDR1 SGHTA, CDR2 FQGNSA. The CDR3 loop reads CASSPPRGVGTQYF. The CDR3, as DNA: TGTGCCAGCAGCCCCCCGCGGGGCGTGGGGACCCAGTACTTC.

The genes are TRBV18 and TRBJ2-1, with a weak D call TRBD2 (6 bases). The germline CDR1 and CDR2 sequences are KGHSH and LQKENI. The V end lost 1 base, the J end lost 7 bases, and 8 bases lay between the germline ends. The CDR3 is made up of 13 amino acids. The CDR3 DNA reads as TGTGCCAGCTCACCACGACTAGAGAATGAGCAGTTCTTC. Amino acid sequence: CASSPRLENEQFF.

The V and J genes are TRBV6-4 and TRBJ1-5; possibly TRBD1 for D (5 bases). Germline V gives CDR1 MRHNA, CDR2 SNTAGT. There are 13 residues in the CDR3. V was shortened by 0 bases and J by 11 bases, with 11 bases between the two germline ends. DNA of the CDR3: TGTGCCAGCAGTGACTCCAGTAAGGGGACCCAGCATTTT. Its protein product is CASSDSSKGTQHF.

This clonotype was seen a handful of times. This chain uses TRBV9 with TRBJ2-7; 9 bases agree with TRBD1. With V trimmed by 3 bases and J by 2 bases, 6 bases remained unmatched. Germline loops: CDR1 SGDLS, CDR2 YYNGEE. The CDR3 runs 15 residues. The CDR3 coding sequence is TGTGCCAGCAGCGCAGCGGGGACAGGGCCCTACGAGCAGTACTTC. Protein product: CASSAAGTGPYEQYF.

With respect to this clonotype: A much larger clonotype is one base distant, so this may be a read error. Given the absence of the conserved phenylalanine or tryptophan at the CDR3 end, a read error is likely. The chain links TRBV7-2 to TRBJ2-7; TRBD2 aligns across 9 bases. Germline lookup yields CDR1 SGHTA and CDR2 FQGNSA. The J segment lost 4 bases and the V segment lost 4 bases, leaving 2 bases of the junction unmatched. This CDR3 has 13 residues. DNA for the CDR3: TGTGCCAGCAGCTCAGCGGGAGGATACGAGCAGTACCTC. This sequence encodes CASSSAGGYEQYL.

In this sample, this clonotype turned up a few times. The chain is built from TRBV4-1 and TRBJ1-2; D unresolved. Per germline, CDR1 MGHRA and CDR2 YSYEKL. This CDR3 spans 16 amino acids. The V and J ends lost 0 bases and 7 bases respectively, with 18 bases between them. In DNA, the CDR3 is TGCGCCAGCAGCCAAGATGTGGATACGGTGCACTTTGGCTACACCTTC. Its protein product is CASSQDVDTVHFGYTF.

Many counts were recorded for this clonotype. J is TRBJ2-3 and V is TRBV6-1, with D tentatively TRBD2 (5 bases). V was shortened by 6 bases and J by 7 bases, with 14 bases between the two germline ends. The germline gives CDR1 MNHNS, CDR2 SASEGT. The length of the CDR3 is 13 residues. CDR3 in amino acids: CASSFGSPNTQYF. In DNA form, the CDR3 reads TGTGCCAGCAGCTTTGGGAGCCCAAATACGCAGTATTTT.

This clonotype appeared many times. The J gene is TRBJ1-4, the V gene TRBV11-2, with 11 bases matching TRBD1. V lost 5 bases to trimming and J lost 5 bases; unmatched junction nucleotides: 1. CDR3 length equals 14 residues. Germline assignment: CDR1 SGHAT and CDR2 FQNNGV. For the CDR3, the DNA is TGTGCCAGCAGCGGGGACAGGGGGAATGAAAAACTGTTTTTT. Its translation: CASSGDRGNEKLFF.

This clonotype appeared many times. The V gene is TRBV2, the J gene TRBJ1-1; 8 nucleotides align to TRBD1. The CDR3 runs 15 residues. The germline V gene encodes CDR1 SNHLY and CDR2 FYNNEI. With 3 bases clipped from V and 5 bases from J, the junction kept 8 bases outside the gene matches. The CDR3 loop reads CASSEWTGRSTEAFF. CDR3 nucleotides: TGTGCCAGCAGTGAGTGGACAGGGCGATCGACTGAAGCTTTCTTT.

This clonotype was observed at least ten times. The CDR3 protein is CSARDSARALFSYNEQFF. As DNA, the CDR3 is TGCAGTGCTAGAGATTCGGCTAGAGCCCTCTTCTCCTACAATGAGCAGTTCTTC. The chain employs TRBV20-1 and TRBJ2-1; D gene unclear. Germline CDR1 DFQATT, CDR2 SNEGSKA (reference sequence). This CDR3 spans 18 amino acids. Trimming left V 0 bases short and J 0 bases short, with 18 bases between.

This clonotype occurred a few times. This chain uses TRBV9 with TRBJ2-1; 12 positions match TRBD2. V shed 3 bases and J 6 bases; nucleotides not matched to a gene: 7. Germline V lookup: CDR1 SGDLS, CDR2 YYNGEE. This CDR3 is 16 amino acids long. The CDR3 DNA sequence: TGTGCCAGCAGCGCATACGGACTAGCGGGACTCAATGAGCAGTTCTTC. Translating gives CASSAYGLAGLNEQFF. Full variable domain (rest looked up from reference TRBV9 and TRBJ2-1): DSGVTQTPKHLITATGQRVTLRCSPRSGDLSVYWYQQSLDQGLQFLIQYYNGEERAKGNILERFSAQQFPDLHSELNLSSLELGDSALYFCASSAYGLAGLNEQFFGPGTRLTVL.

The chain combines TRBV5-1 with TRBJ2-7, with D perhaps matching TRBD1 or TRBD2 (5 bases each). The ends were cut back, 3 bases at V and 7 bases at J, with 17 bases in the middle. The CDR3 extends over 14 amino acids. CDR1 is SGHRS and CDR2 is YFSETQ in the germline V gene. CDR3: CASSSRGPLGEQYF. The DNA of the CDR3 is TGCGCCAGCAGCTCCCGGGGCCCACTGGGGGAGCAGTACTTC.

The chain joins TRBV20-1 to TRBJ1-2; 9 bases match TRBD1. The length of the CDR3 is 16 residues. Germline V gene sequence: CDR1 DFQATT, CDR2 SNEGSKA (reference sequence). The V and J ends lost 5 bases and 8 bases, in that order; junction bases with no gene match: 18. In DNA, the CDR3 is TGCAGTGCTGCAGACAGGGGGATTTTATCGTCGGTCGGCTACACCTTC. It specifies CSAADRGILSSVGYTF.

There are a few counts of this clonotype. CDR3 in DNA: TGTGCCAGCAGTGACCCGCAGGGGCGCGGCTATGGCTACACCTTC. The encoded protein is CASSDPQGRGYGYTF. The genes are TRBV6-1 and TRBJ1-2; D may be TRBD1 (6 bases). The germline V gene has CDR1 MNHNS and CDR2 SASEGT. CDR3 length: 15 amino acids. V lost 3 bases, J lost 4 bases, and 15 bases lay in between.

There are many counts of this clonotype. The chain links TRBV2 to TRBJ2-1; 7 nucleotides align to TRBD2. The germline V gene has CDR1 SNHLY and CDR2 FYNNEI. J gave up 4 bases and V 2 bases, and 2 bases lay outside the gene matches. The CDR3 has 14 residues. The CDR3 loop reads CASSEREAYNEQFF. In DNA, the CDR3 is TGTGCCAGCAGTGAACGGGAGGCTTACAATGAGCAGTTCTTC.

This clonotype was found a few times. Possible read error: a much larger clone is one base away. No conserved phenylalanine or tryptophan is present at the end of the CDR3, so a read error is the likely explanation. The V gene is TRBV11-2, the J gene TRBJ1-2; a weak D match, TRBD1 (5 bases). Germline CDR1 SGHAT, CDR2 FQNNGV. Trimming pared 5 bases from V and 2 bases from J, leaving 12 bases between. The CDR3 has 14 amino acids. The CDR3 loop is CASSLLGPNYGYTL. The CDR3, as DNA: TGTGCCAGCAGCCTCCTGGGACCGAACTATGGCTACACCCTC.